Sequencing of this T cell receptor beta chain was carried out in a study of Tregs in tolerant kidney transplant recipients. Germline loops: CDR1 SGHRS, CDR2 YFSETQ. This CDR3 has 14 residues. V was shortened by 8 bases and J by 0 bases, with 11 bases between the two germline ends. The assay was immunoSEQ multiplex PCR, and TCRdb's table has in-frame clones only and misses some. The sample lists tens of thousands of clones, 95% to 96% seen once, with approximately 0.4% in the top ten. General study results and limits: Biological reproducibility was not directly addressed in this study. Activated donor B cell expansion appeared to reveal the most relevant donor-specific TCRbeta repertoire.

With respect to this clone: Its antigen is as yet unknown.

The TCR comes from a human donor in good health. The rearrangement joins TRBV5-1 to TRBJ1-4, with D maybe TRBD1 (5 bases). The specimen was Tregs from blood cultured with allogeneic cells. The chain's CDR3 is CASRGGTTNEKLFF. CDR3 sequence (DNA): TGCGCCAGTAGGGGTGGAACAACTAATGAAAAACTGTTTTTT.